This TCR beta chain came from a study of blood T cell repertoires in COVID-19. As for the study in general: Sites in the United States, Italy and Spain provided acute and convalescent COVID-19 samples.

CDR3 length equals 14 residues. From germline, CDR1 is MDHEN and CDR2 SYDVKM. Trimming took off 2 bases at V and 2 bases at J, with 9 bases between the two ends. In the original analysis: Reference gene primer amplification in the assay estimated nucleated cell counts. Produced via immunoSEQ multiplex PCR; TCRdb's table is partial and in-frame only. For V, J and clone size, that table is used; D and trimming come from the DNA. The profile covers some 310,000 clones, with 80% to 90% appearing a single time and 1% taken by the ten largest. Sample: peripheral blood. The sequence came from a man aged 45-65 years with active or convalescent COVID-19. The V gene is TRBV28, the J gene TRBJ1-1; no clear D gene. CDR3 region: CASSLGPGNTEAFF. The CDR3 DNA reads as TGTGCCAGCAGTTTAGGGCCGGGAAACACTGAAGCTTTCTTT.